The 28 T cell receptor beta chains below all came from one sample that was sequenced in a study of Tregs in tolerant kidney transplant recipients (dated by TCRdb to about 2019). The receptor library was made with the immunoSEQ multiplex PCR assay. TCRdb retrieved this table from immuneACCESS and kept in-frame rearrangements only. Not all clones are present; in checked studies, unresolved V genes account for under half, and no reason is known for the remainder. This sample has 110,000 or so clones in its table, and 90% of those were observed once. Jointly, the top ten make up 0.3% to 0.4% of the sample. The time point label of this sample denotes: blood sample drawn before combined kidney and bone marrow transplant. Sample: CD4+ T cells from blood, taken before the transplant. These receptor sequences come from a human donor who received a combined kidney and bone marrow transplant.

This clone showed up just a few times. This rearrangement joins TRBV7-9 to TRBJ1-2; 8 bases match TRBD1. This CDR3 has 14 amino acids. J lost 4 bases, V lost 8 bases, and 9 bases had no gene match. In germline, CDR1 is SEHNR, CDR2 FQNEAQ (reference sequence). CDR3 sequence reads: CASGRDRTVYGYTF. The CDR3 DNA is TGTGCCAGCGGCCGGGACAGGACTGTCTATGGCTACACCTTC.

V usage is TRBV5-4 and J usage is TRBJ2-5; weak D call: TRBD1 (5 bases). V was pared by 4 bases and J by 0 bases, with 19 bases between. CDR3 length: 17 residues. The germline V gene encodes CDR1 SGHNT and CDR2 YYREEE (reference sequence). CDR3 in amino acids: CASSPRSAGWYQETQYF. In DNA, the CDR3 is TGTGCCAGCAGCCCGAGGTCGGCAGGGTGGTACCAAGAGACCCAGTACTTC. The full variable domain, with the rest looked up from reference TRBV5-4 and TRBJ2-5, is ETGVTQSPTHLIKTRGQQVTLRCSSQSGHNTVSWYQQALGQGPQFIFQYYREEENGRGNFPPRFSGLQFPNYSSELNVNALELDDSALYLCASSPRSAGWYQETQYFGPGTRLLVL.

The chain couples TRBV9 to TRBJ2-5; D is possibly TRBD2 (6 bases). Trimming pared 3 bases from V and 5 bases from J, leaving 17 bases between. Germline V gene lookup returns CDR1 SGDLS and CDR2 YYNGEE. The CDR3 sequence is 15 residues long. The CDR3 loop reads CASSGSGGTEETQYF. CDR3 bases: TGTGCCAGCAGCGGGTCCGGGGGTACGGAGGAGACCCAGTACTTC.

The V call is TRBV14, the J call TRBJ2-3, with D tentatively TRBD1 (6 bases). Germline CDR1 and CDR2: SGHDN and FVKESK. The CDR3 has 15 residues. Trimming left V 4 bases short and J 4 bases short, with 15 bases between. The chain's CDR3 is CASSPSQGQADTQYF. In DNA form, the CDR3 reads TGTGCCAGCAGCCCATCACAGGGTCAGGCAGATACGCAGTATTTT.

This clone occurred a few times. The chain uses TRBV9 and TRBJ1-5; 8 positions agree with TRBD1. J was trimmed by 3 bases and V by 4 bases; bases with no gene match: 6. The CDR3 covers 15 residues. Germline V lookup: CDR1 SGDLS, CDR2 YYNGEE. CDR3 loop: CASSPGQVPNQPQHF. Written as DNA, the CDR3 is TGTGCCAGCAGCCCGGGACAGGTTCCCAATCAGCCCCAGCATTTT.

The chain couples TRBV6-5 to TRBJ1-2, with D perhaps TRBD1 (5 bases). Trimming stripped 0 bases from V and 0 bases from J, with 11 bases between. The CDR3 length is 16 residues. Germline CDR1 MNHEY, CDR2 SVGAGI. The CDR3 DNA sequence: TGTGCCAGCAGTTACTCGCTAGGACAAGCTAACTATGGCTACACCTTC. Its protein product is CASSYSLGQANYGYTF.

The chain is built from TRBV5-6 and TRBJ2-1; no clear D. Trimming removed 4 bases from V and 4 bases from J, with 15 bases in between. This CDR3 contains 15 residues. Germline assignment: CDR1 SGHDT and CDR2 YYEEEE. The CDR3 here is CASSPRLSSYNEQFF. CDR3 nucleotides: TGTGCCAGCAGCCCGAGGTTGTCCAGTTACAATGAGCAGTTCTTC.

V usage is TRBV5-1 and J usage is TRBJ1-2, with a possible D match to TRBD1 (5 bases). The CDR3 is made up of 14 amino acids. V shed 2 bases and J shed 7 bases, with 15 bases lying between them. Germline V gene data show CDR1 as SGHRS and CDR2 as YFSETQ. In DNA, the CDR3 is TGCGCCAGCAGCTTTGGTGGGCAGGGCTTTGGCTACACCTTC. This gives the protein CASSFGGQGFGYTF.

This sequence joins TRBV28 and TRBJ1-4, with D possibly matching TRBD1 (5 bases). Germline-derived CDR1 and CDR2 are MDHEN and SYDVKM. Trimming took off 2 bases at V and 7 bases at J, with 5 bases between the two ends. The CDR3 length is 12 residues. The DNA for the CDR3 is TGTGCCAGCAGTTTAAGGGGTGAAAAACTGTTTTTT. Translating gives CASSLRGEKLFF.

The chain is built from TRBV2 and TRBJ1-2; TRBD1 matches at 7 bases. The V gene's germline CDR1 is SNHLY and CDR2 FYNNEI. The CDR3 is made up of 13 amino acids. The junction had 9 bases not matched to a gene; V was cut back by 8 bases and J by 6 bases. This CDR3 reads CASGYRQGDGYTF. The DNA of the CDR3 is TGTGCCAGCGGATACCGACAGGGCGATGGCTACACCTTC.

The DNA for the CDR3 is TGTGCCAGCAGCCATCCCAGGGATGCTTACGAGCAGTACTTC. It codes for CASSHPRDAYEQYF. V usage is TRBV7-8 and J usage is TRBJ2-7, with D possibly TRBD1 on 5 matching bases. The germline V gene has CDR1 SGHVS and CDR2 FQNEAQ. V was shortened by 5 bases and J by 4 bases, with 15 bases between the two germline ends. CDR3 length: 14 residues.

The chain recombines TRBV7-8 with TRBJ2-4; 8 bases align to TRBD2. The CDR3 contains 17 residues. Per germline, CDR1 SGHVS and CDR2 FQNEAQ. After removal of 5 bases from V and 0 bases from J, the junction contained 9 bases not matched to a gene. The CDR3 here is CASSPGGGGLAKNIQYF. The CDR3 DNA is TGTGCCAGCAGCCCGGGAGGGGGGGGACTAGCCAAAAACATTCAGTACTTC.

The V and J genes are TRBV5-8 and TRBJ2-7; a possible D gene is TRBD2 (6 bases). There are 15 residues in the CDR3. Per germline, CDR1 SGHTS and CDR2 YDEGEE. Trimming took 3 bases from V and 0 from J, leaving 13 bases between them. CDR3 sequence reads: CASSSPMEGSYEQYF. In nucleotides, the CDR3 is TGTGCCAGCAGCTCGCCCATGGAGGGCTCCTACGAGCAGTACTTC.

The J gene is TRBJ1-4, the V gene TRBV6-6, with 7 bases aligning to TRBD1. The germline V gene encodes CDR1 MNHNY and CDR2 SVGAGI (reference sequence). With 6 bases clipped from V and 3 bases from J, the junction kept 4 bases outside the gene matches. CDR3 length: 14 residues. Here the CDR3 DNA reads TGTGCCAGCAGAAGGGGGCTGCCTAATGAAAAACTGTTTTTT. Amino acid sequence: CASRRGLPNEKLFF.

The chain recombines TRBV4-3 with TRBJ1-5; no firm D call. Per germline, CDR1 LGHNA and CDR2 YSLEER. The CDR3 consists of 13 residues. Trimming stripped 0 bases from V and 6 bases from J, with 6 bases between. The CDR3 here is CASSQDSGQPQHF. For the CDR3, the DNA is TGCGCCAGCAGCCAAGATAGCGGTCAGCCCCAGCATTTT.

V usage is TRBV2 and J usage is TRBJ2-1; D gene ambiguous. This CDR3 spans 13 amino acids. Germline V lookup: CDR1 SNHLY, CDR2 FYNNEI. Trimming took 5 bases from V and 4 from J, leaving 9 bases between them. The CDR3 here is CASSSAEYNEQFF. The CDR3 nucleotides are TGTGCCAGCAGTAGTGCGGAATACAATGAGCAGTTCTTC. Filled out from reference TRBV2 and TRBJ2-1, the complete variable domain reads EPEVTQTPSHQVTQMGQEVILRCVPISNHLYFYWYRQILGQKVEFLVSFYNNEISEKSEIFDDQFSVERPDGSNFTLKIRSTKLEDSAMYFCASSSAEYNEQFFGPGTRLTVL.

This clone was seen just once. V is TRBV4-1 and J is TRBJ2-5; 11 bases map to TRBD1. Unmatched junction bases numbered 6, after V lost 4 bases and J lost 5 bases. This CDR3 is built from 15 residues. The germline gives CDR1 MGHRA, CDR2 YSYEKL. In DNA, the CDR3 is TGCGCCAGCAGCCGCGGACAGGGGGCATTGGAGACCCAGTACTTC. Its translation: CASSRGQGALETQYF.

V gene TRBV6-6 combines with J gene TRBJ2-5; tentatively, D is TRBD1 (5 bases). The V gene's germline CDR1 is MNHNY and CDR2 SVGAGI (reference sequence). This CDR3 spans 12 amino acids. V gave up 8 bases and J gave up 4 bases, with 11 bases separating them. DNA of the CDR3: TGTGCCAGCCTAGGGGCCGGAGAGACCCAGTACTTC. It is translated as CASLGAGETQYF.

This rearrangement joins TRBV7-6 to TRBJ2-7; the match to TRBD2 covers 9 bases. From germline, CDR1 is SGHVS and CDR2 FNYEAQ. This CDR3 spans 15 amino acids. The V and J ends lost 5 bases and 3 bases, in that order; junction bases with no gene match: 8. The CDR3 loop is CASSLDKRGVYEQYF. As DNA, the CDR3 is TGTGCCAGCAGCCTTGATAAGCGGGGGGTCTACGAGCAGTACTTC.

This sequence joins TRBV5-1 and TRBJ2-7; 8 nucleotides match TRBD2. Germline V lookup: CDR1 SGHRS, CDR2 YFSETQ. The CDR3 totals 15 residues. The ends lost 4 bases at V and 2 bases at J; junction bases unmatched: 8. CDR3 nucleotide sequence: TGCGCCAGCAGCCCACTTAGCGGGGAGACCTACGAGCAGTACTTC. Protein sequence: CASSPLSGETYEQYF.

The chain has TRBV7-2 and TRBJ1-1; the D gene is possibly TRBD1 (5 bases). The CDR3 spans 14 residues. Germline CDR1 reads SGHTA; CDR2 reads FQGNSA. V was pared by 2 bases and J by 1 base, with 8 bases between. The CDR3 sequence is CASSLRGTNTEAFF. Here the CDR3 DNA reads TGTGCCAGCAGCTTAAGGGGAACGAACACTGAAGCTTTCTTT. Based on the CDR3 plus reference TRBV7-2 and TRBJ1-1, the full variable domain is GAGVSQSPSNKVTEKGKDVELRCDPISGHTALYWYRQSLGQGLEFLIYFQGNSAPDKSGLPSDRFSAERTGGSVSTLTIQRTQQEDSAVYLCASSLRGTNTEAFFGQGTRLTVV.

The chain links TRBV4-3 to TRBJ2-1; TRBD1 matches at 7 bases. The V gene end was trimmed by 2 bases and the J gene end by 7 bases; junction bases not matched to a gene: 8. CDR1 LGHNA and CDR2 YSLEER come from the germline V gene. The CDR3 runs to 15 residues. The chain's CDR3 is CASSQNIQGLNEQFF. In nucleotides, the CDR3 is TGCGCCAGCAGCCAAAATATACAGGGGTTGAATGAGCAGTTCTTC.

The chain has TRBV7-9 and TRBJ2-7; maybe TRBD2 (5 bases). The CDR3 runs 13 residues. V was clipped by 5 bases and J by 4 bases, with 12 bases between them. Per the germline V gene, CDR1 is SEHNR and CDR2 is FQNEAQ (reference sequence). CDR3 sequence: CASSLDEGYEQYF. The CDR3 bases are TGTGCCAGCAGCCTAGATGAGGGATACGAGCAGTACTTC. Filled out from reference TRBV7-9 and TRBJ2-7, the complete variable domain reads DTGVSQNPRHKITKRGQNVTFRCDPISEHNRLYWYRQTLGQGPEFLTYFQNEAQLEKSRLLSDRFSAERPKGSFSTLEIQRTEQGDSAMYLCASSLDEGYEQYFGPGTRLTVT.

The genes are TRBV11-3 and TRBJ2-7; 7 bases are a match to TRBD1. CDR1 and CDR2 (germline): SGHNT, YENEEA. J lost 5 bases, V lost 5 bases, and 12 bases had no gene match. The CDR3 consists of 15 residues. The CDR3 is CASSPEPTQGDEQYF. The CDR3 nucleotides are TGTGCCAGCAGCCCGGAGCCTACTCAGGGGGACGAGCAGTACTTC.

This rearrangement joins TRBV5-5 to TRBJ1-1, with D possibly matching TRBD1 (5 bases). The CDR3 runs 14 residues. Germline V CDR1 and CDR2: SGHKS, YYEKEE (reference sequence). V was trimmed by 0 bases and J by 4 bases, leaving 10 bases between them. The CDR3 DNA sequence: TGTGCCAGCAGCTTGGCGGGCGGGGGCACTGAAGCTTTCTTT. Its protein is CASSLAGGGTEAFF.

As for this clone: Distinct nucleotide sequences in the sample also encode this CDR3. V and J are TRBV9 and TRBJ2-1; 7 positions match TRBD2. The germline V gene has CDR1 SGDLS and CDR2 YYNGEE. V lost 3 bases, J lost 0 bases, and 3 bases stayed unmatched. CDR3 length equals 15 residues. CDR3 bases: TGTGCCAGCAGCGCGGGAGGCAGCTCCTACAATGAGCAGTTCTTC. The encoded protein is CASSAGGSSYNEQFF.

The V and J genes are TRBV5-8 and TRBJ1-2; TRBD1 matches 8 bases. V was pared by 4 bases and J by 4 bases, with 12 bases of the junction left unmatched. The CDR3 covers 16 residues. The germline gives CDR1 SGHTS, CDR2 YDEGEE. CDR3 in DNA: TGTGCCAGCAGCCCATTGCAGGGGGCTGTCGGCTATGGCTACACCTTC. Its protein is CASSPLQGAVGYGYTF.

The V call is TRBV7-2, the J call TRBJ2-1; D gene uncertain. From germline, CDR1 is SGHTA and CDR2 FQGNSA. The CDR3 length is 14 residues. The V and J ends lost 2 bases and 9 bases respectively, with 14 bases between them. CDR3 bases: TGTGCCAGCAGCTTAAAGCTTGACATGGGTGAGCAGTTCTTC. It yields the protein CASSLKLDMGEQFF.